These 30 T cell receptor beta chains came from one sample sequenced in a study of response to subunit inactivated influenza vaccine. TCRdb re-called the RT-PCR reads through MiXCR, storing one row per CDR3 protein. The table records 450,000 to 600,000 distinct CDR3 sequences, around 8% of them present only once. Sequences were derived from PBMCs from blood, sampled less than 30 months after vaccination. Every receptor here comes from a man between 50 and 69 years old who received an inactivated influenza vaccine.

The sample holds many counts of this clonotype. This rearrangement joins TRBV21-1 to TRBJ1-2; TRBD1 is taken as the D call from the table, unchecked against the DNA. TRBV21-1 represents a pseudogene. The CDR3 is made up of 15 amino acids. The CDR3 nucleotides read TGTGCCAGCAGCCAAAAGCGCAGGGGGCTTTATGGCTACACCTTC. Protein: CASSQKRRGLYGYTF.

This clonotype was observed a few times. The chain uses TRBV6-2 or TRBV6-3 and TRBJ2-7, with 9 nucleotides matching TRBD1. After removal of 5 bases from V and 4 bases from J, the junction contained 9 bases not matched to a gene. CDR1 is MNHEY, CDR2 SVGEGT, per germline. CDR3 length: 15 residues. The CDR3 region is CASSIGQGRSYEQYF. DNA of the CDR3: TGTGCCAGCAGTATCGGACAGGGGCGTTCGTACGAGCAGTACTTC.

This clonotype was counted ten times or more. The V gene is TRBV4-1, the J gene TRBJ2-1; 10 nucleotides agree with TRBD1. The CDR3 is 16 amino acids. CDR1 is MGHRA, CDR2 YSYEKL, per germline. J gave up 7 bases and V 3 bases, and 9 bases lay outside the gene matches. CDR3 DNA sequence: TGCGCCAGCAGCCAGGGAGGACAGGGGGGTAGGAATGAGCAGTTCTTC. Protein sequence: CASSQGGQGGRNEQFF.

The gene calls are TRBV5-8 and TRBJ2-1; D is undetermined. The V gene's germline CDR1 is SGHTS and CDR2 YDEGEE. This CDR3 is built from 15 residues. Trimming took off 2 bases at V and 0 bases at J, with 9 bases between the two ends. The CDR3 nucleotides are TGTGCCAGCAGCTTTCCGGGCCACTCCTACAATGAGCAGTTCTTC. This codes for CASSFPGHSYNEQFF. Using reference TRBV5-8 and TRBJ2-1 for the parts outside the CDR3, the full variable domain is EAGVTQSPTHLIKTRGQQATLRCSPISGHTSVYWYQQALGLGLQFLLWYDEGEERNRGNFPPRFSGRQFPNYSSELNVNALELEDSALYLCASSFPGHSYNEQFFGPGTRLTVL.

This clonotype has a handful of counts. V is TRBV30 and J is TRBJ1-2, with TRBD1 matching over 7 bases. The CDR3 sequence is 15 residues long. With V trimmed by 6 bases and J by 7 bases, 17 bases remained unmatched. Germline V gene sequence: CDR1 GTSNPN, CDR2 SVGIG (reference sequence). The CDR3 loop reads CACLRVGRPGGGYTF. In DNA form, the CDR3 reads TGTGCCTGCCTTCGAGTGGGCCGCCCAGGGGGTGGCTACACCTTC.

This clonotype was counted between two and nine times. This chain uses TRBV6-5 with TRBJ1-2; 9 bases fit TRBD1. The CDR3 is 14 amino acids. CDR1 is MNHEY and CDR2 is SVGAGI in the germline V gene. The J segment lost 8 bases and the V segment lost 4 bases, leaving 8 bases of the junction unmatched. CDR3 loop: CASSSGTGRGGYTF. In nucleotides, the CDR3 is TGTGCCAGCAGTTCCGGGACAGGGAGAGGCGGCTACACCTTC.

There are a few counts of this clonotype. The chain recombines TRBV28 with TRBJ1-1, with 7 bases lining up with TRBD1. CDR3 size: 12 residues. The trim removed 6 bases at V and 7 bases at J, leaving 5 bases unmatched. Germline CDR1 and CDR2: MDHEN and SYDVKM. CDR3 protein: CASRMTGFEAFF. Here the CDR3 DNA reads TGTGCCAGCAGAATGACAGGGTTTGAAGCTTTCTTT.

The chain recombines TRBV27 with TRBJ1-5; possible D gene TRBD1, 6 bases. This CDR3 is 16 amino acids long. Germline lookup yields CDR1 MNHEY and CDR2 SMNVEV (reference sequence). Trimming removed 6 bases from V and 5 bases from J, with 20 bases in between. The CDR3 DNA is TGTGCCAGCAGAGCCCGTGGACAGCAACGCCATCAGCCCCAGCATTTT. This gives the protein CASRARGQQRHQPQHF.

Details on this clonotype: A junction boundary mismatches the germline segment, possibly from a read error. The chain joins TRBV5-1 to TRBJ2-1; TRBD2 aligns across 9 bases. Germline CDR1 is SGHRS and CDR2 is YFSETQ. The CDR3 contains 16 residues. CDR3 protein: CAGSLELAGWLNEQFF. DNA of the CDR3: TGCGCCGGCAGCTTGGAACTAGCGGGTTGGCTTAATGAGCAGTTCTTC. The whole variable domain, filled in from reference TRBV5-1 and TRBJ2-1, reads KAGVTQTPRYLIKTRGQQVTLSCSPISGHRSVSWYQQTPGQGLQFLFEYFSETQRNKGNFPGRFSGRQFSNSRSEMNVSTLELGDSALYLCAGSLELAGWLNEQFFGPGTRLTVL.

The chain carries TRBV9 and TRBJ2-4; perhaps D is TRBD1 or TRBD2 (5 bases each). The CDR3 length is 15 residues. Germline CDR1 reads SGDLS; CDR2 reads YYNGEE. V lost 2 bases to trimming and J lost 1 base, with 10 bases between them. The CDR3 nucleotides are TGTGCCAGCAGCGTTGAGTGGGACGCCAAAAACATTCAGTACTTC. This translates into CASSVEWDAKNIQYF.

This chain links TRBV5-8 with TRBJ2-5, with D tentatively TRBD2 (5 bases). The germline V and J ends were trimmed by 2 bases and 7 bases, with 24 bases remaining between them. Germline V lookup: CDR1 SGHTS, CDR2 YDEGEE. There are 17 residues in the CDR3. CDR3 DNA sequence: TGTGCCAGCAGCTTTGCGTTTGGCGGGTCAGGTCGTGGGACCCAGTACTTC. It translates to CASSFAFGGSGRGTQYF. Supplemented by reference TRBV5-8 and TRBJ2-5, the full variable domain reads EAGVTQSPTHLIKTRGQQATLRCSPISGHTSVYWYQQALGLGLQFLLWYDEGEERNRGNFPPRFSGRQFPNYSSELNVNALELEDSALYLCASSFAFGGSGRGTQYFGPGTRLLVL.

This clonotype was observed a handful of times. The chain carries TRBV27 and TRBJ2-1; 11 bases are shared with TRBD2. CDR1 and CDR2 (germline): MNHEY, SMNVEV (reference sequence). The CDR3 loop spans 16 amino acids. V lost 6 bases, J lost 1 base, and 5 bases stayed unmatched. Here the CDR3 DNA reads TGTGCCAGCAGCGCCGGGACTAGCGGATCCTACAATGAGCAGTTCTTC. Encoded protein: CASSAGTSGSYNEQFF.

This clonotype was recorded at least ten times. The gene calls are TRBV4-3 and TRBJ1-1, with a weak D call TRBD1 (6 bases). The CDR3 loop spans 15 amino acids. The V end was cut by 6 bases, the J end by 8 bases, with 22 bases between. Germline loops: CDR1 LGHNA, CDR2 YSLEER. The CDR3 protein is CASRLSREPDREAFF. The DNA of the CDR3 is TGCGCCAGCAGATTAAGTCGGGAGCCCGACAGGGAAGCTTTCTTT.

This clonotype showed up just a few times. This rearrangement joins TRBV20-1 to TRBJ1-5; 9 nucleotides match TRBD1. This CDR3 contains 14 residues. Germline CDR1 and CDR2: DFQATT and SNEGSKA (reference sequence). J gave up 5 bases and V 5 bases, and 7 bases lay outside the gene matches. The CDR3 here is CSARRQGDYQPQHF. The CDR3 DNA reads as TGCAGTGCTCGTAGACAGGGGGATTATCAGCCCCAGCATTTT.

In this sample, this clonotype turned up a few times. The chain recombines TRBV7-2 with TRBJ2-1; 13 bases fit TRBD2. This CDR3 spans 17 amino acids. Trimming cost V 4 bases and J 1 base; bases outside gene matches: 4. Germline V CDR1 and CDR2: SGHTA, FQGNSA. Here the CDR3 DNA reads TGTGCCAGCAGCTGGGGGGGACTAGCGGGATCCTACAATGAGCAGTTCTTC. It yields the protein CASSWGGLAGSYNEQFF.

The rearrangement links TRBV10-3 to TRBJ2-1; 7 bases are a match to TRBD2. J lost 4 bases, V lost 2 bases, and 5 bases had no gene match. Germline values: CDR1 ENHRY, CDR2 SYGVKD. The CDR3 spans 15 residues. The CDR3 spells CAISEREVLYNEQFF. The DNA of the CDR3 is TGTGCCATCAGTGAGCGGGAGGTTTTATACAATGAGCAGTTCTTC.

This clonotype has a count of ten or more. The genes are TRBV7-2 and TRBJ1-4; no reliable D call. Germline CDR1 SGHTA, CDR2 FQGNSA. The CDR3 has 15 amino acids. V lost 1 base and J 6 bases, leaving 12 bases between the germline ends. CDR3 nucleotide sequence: TGTGCCAGCAGCTTAGTTGGACGGAGGGATGAAAAACTGTTTTTT. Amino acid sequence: CASSLVGRRDEKLFF. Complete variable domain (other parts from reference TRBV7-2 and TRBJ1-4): GAGVSQSPSNKVTEKGKDVELRCDPISGHTALYWYRQSLGQGLEFLIYFQGNSAPDKSGLPSDRFSAERTGGSVSTLTIQRTQQEDSAVYLCASSLVGRRDEKLFFGSGTQLSVL.

In nucleotides, the CDR3 is TGTGCCAGCAGTTTCCTAGCGGAGAGCACAGATACGCAGTATTTT. Encoded protein: CASSFLAESTDTQYF. V and J are TRBV6-5 and TRBJ2-3, with TRBD2 matching 7 bases. This CDR3 region has 15 residues. V lost 4 bases to trimming and J lost 0 bases; unmatched junction nucleotides: 4. CDR1 MNHEY and CDR2 SVGAGI come from the germline V gene.

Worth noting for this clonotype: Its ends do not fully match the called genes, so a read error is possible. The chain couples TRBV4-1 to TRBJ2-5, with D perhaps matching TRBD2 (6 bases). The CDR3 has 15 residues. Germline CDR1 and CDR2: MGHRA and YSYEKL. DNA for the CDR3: TGCGCCAGCAGCCAGGAGGGAGGCAATCAAGAGGCCCAGTACTTC. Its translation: CASSQEGGNQEAQYF.

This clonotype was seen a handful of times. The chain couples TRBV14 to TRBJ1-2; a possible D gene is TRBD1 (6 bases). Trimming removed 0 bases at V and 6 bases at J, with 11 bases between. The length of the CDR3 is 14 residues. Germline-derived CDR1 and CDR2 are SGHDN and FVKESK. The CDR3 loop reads CASSQDRTGNGYTF. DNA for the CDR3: TGTGCCAGCAGCCAAGATCGTACAGGGAATGGCTACACCTTC.

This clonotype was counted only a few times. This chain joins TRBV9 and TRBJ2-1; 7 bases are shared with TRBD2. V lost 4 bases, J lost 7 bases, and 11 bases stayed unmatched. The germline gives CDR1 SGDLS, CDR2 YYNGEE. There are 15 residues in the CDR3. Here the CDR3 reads CASSPLRGFLNEQFF. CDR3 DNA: TGTGCCAGCAGCCCCTTGCGGGGGTTTTTGAATGAGCAGTTCTTC.

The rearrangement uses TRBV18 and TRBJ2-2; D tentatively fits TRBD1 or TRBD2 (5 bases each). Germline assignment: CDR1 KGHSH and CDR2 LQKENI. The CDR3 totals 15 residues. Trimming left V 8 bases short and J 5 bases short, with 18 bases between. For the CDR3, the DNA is TGTGCCAGCCCCCAGAGGGGTTCGAGAACCGGGGAGCTGTTTTTT. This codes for CASPQRGSRTGELFF.

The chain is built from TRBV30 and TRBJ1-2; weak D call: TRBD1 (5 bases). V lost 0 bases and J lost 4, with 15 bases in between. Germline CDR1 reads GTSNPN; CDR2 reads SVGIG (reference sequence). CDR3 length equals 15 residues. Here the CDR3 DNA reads TGTGCCTGGAGTGTCCGCCAGGGCGGCGGCTATGGCTACACCTTC. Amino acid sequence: CAWSVRQGGGYGYTF.

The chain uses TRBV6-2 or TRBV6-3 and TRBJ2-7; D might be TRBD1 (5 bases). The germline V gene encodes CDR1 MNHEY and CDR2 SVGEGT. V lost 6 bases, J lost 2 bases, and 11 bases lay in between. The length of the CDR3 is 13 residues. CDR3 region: CASRSARAYEQYF. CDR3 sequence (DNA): TGTGCCAGCAGATCCGCCAGGGCCTACGAGCAGTACTTC.

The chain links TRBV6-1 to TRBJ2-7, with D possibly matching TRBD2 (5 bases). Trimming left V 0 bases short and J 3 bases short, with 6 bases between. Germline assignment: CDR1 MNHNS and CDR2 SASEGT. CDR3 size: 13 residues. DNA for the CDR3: TGTGCCAGCAGTGAAGCGGGAGACTACGAGCAGTACTTC. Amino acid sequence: CASSEAGDYEQYF.

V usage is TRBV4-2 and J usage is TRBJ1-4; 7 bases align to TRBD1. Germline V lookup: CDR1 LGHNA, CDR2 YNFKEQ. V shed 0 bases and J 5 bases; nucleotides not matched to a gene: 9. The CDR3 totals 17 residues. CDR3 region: CASSQEGGQADNEKLFF. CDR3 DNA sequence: TGTGCCAGCAGCCAAGAAGGGGGCCAGGCCGACAATGAAAAACTGTTTTTT.

This CDR3 is CASSLQGYYTEAFF. The CDR3 coding sequence is TGTGCCAGCAGTCTACAGGGTTATTACACTGAAGCTTTCTTT. J is TRBJ1-1 and V is TRBV6-5; TRBD1 might be the D (6 bases). The CDR3 loop spans 14 amino acids. V lost 5 bases and J lost 3, with 13 bases in between. Germline lookup yields CDR1 MNHEY and CDR2 SVGAGI.

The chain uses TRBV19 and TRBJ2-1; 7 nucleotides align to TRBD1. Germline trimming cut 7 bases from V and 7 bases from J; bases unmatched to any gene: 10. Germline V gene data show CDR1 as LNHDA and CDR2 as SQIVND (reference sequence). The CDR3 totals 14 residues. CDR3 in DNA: TGTGCCAGTAACTTGGACAGGTCGAATAATGAGCAGTTCTTC. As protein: CASNLDRSNNEQFF.

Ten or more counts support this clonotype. The CDR3 sequence is CASSLGGRGSPLHF. CDR3 nucleotides: TGTGCCAGCAGTTTAGGGGGTCGGGGTTCACCCCTCCACTTT. The genes are TRBV27 and TRBJ1-6; tentatively, D is TRBD1 (5 bases). The V gene lost 2 bases and the J gene lost 9 bases, with 11 bases spanning the gap. Germline V gene data show CDR1 as MNHEY and CDR2 as SMNVEV (reference sequence). This CDR3 has 14 amino acids.

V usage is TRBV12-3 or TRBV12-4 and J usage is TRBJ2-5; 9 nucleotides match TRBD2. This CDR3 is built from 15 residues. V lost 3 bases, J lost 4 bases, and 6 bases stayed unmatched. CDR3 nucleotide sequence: TGTGCCAGCAGTTTGAGTAGCGGGAGAGGAGAGACCCAGTACTTC. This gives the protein CASSLSSGRGETQYF.